This TCR beta chain emerged from a study of T cell responses to AZD1222 COVID-19 vaccine. Findings and caveats of the study: An increase in Spike-specific TCR breadth and depth was observed after two AZD1222 doses. The study identified only a handful of AZD1222 recipients as seropositive at baseline.

Concerning this clone itself: The antigen is undetermined.

Here immunoSEQ multiplex PCR was the method, and the copy in TCRdb shows in-frame clones only, minus some. The table has 75,000 to 95,000 clones, approximately 81% seen once. The CDR3 is 15 residues long. CDR1 and CDR2 (germline): LNHNV, YYDKDF (reference sequence). Trimming took off 1 base at V and 5 bases at J, with 12 bases between the two ends. The material was peripheral blood, obtained on day 0 of AZD1222 vaccination. This chain joins TRBV15 and TRBJ2-1, with D hard to call. The receptor comes from an adult in good health. CDR3 nucleotides: TGTGCCACCAGCAGAGGGTCGGCAGGCAACAATGAGCAGTTCTTC. It specifies CATSRGSAGNNEQFF.